The 27 T cell receptor beta chains in this list originate from one sample, sequenced in a study of blood T cell repertoires in COVID-19. Using immunoSEQ multiplex PCR, the repertoire was profiled, and TCRdb retains in-frame clones only, with some absent. In the table there are approximately 100,000 clones, roughly 92% of which are singletons. The source material was peripheral blood. The receptors shown here come from an older man with acute or convalescent COVID-19.

This clone has just one count. The chain couples TRBV6-5 to TRBJ2-7, with unresolved D. Trimming took 8 bases from V and 2 from J, leaving 13 bases between them. The germline V gene has CDR1 MNHEY and CDR2 SVGAGI. This CDR3 contains 13 residues. CDR3 region: CASAIGGAYEQYF. Written as DNA, the CDR3 is TGTGCCAGCGCGATCGGTGGTGCCTACGAGCAGTACTTC.

This sequence joins TRBV7-6 and TRBJ2-2; D possibly corresponds to TRBD1 (5 bases). Trimming removed 2 bases at V and 2 bases at J, with 15 bases between. The germline gives CDR1 SGHVS, CDR2 FNYEAQ. The CDR3 extends over 17 amino acids. The CDR3 DNA sequence: TGTGCCAGCAGCTTAAGTCGTAGGGGTTTTAACACCGGGGAGCTGTTTTTT. This encodes CASSLSRRGFNTGELFF.

The chain combines TRBV5-1 with TRBJ2-5, with 13 bases identical to TRBD2. The germline CDR1 and CDR2 sequences are SGHRS and YFSETQ. The length of the CDR3 is 16 residues. After removal of 2 bases from V and 5 bases from J, the junction contained 6 bases not matched to a gene. CDR3 loop: CASSFTSGGARETQYF. DNA of the CDR3: TGCGCCAGCAGCTTTACTAGCGGGGGGGCCAGGGAGACCCAGTACTTC.

The chain couples TRBV13 to TRBJ2-3; 11 positions agree with TRBD2. The V gene's germline CDR1 is PRHDT and CDR2 FYEKMQ (reference sequence). V lost 6 bases, J lost 3 bases, and 5 bases stayed unmatched. CDR3 length equals 15 residues. CDR3 region: CASRISGGATDTQYF. CDR3 DNA sequence: TGTGCCAGCAGAATTAGCGGGGGGGCGACAGATACGCAGTATTTT.

This clone was seen once. This chain joins TRBV5-1 and TRBJ2-2, with D tentatively TRBD1 (6 bases). Germline CDR1 is SGHRS and CDR2 is YFSETQ. This CDR3 contains 15 residues. With 3 bases removed from V and 7 bases from J, the gap between germline ends came to 16 bases. CDR3 sequence (DNA): TGCGCCAGCAGCTCTTCTGGCAGGGGTGGCGGGGAGCTGTTTTTT. Translation gives CASSSSGRGGGELFF.

The chain couples TRBV12-3 or TRBV12-4 to TRBJ2-7; maybe TRBD2 (5 bases). This CDR3 region has 13 residues. V was cut by 6 bases and J by 5 bases, with 14 bases left in between. The CDR3 DNA is TGTGCCAGCAGAAGAGGGCAGGCAGACGAGCAGTACTTC. Protein product: CASRRGQADEQYF.

The J gene is TRBJ2-3, the V gene TRBV4-2, with TRBD1 matching 8 bases. Germline V gene lookup returns CDR1 LGHNA and CDR2 YNFKEQ. The CDR3 is made up of 15 amino acids. The junction had 4 bases not matched to a gene; V was cut back by 1 base and J by 4 bases. CDR3 nucleotide sequence: TGTGCCAGCAGCCAAGTCTGGACAGGGCCAGATACGCAGTATTTT. Translating it yields CASSQVWTGPDTQYF.

The chain joins TRBV5-1 to TRBJ2-3; 7 bases are shared with TRBD2. V was pared by 5 bases and J by 1 base, with 7 bases of the junction left unmatched. CDR1 is SGHRS and CDR2 is YFSETQ in the germline V gene. The CDR3 contains 15 residues. The CDR3 sequence is CASRVGLDGTDTQYF. The CDR3 nucleotides read TGCGCCAGCAGGGTCGGACTAGATGGCACAGATACGCAGTATTTT.

This chain links TRBV19 with TRBJ1-5; 7 bases fit TRBD1. CDR3 size: 15 residues. The ends lost 6 bases at V and 2 bases at J; junction bases unmatched: 7. In germline, CDR1 is LNHDA, CDR2 SQIVND (reference sequence). CDR3 loop: CASRSRQGGNQPQHF. The DNA of the CDR3 is TGTGCCAGTAGATCCAGACAGGGTGGCAATCAGCCCCAGCATTTT. Full variable domain (outside the CDR3, taken from reference TRBV19 and TRBJ1-5): DGGITQSPKYLFRKEGQNVTLSCEQNLNHDAMYWYRQDPGQGLRLIYYSQIVNDFQKGDIAEGYSVSREKKESFPLTVTSAQKNPTAFYLCASRSRQGGNQPQHFGDGTRLSIL.

This chain connects TRBV11-2 to TRBJ2-7; maybe TRBD2 (5 bases). Germline-derived CDR1 and CDR2 are SGHAT and FQNNGV. V was clipped by 7 bases and J by 0 bases, with 13 bases between them. The CDR3 runs 14 residues. The CDR3, as DNA: TGTGCCAGCAAACCCGGACTCAGCTCCTACGAGCAGTACTTC. This gives the protein CASKPGLSSYEQYF.

The rearrangement links TRBV5-6 to TRBJ1-2; 11 nucleotides align to TRBD1. The length of the CDR3 is 17 residues. Per germline, CDR1 SGHDT and CDR2 YYEEEE. Losses at the gene ends were 1 base for V and 5 bases for J; bases not matched to a gene: 10. In DNA, the CDR3 is TGTGCCAGCAGCTTGATAGGGACAGGGGGGACCACTTATGGCTACACCTTC. It yields the protein CASSLIGTGGTTYGYTF.

The chain is built from TRBV9 and TRBJ2-1; possible D gene TRBD1, 6 bases. The CDR3 contains 15 residues. Germline V gene data show CDR1 as SGDLS and CDR2 as YYNGEE. Trimming removed 3 bases from V and 10 bases from J, with 20 bases in between. The CDR3, as DNA: TGTGCCAGCAGCGGACAGGTGGGCCTCCGTAGCGAGCAGTTCTTC. It is translated as CASSGQVGLRSEQFF.

The V and J genes are TRBV7-8 and TRBJ1-5; 8 nucleotides match TRBD1. The CDR3 spans 16 residues. The V segment lost 5 bases and the J segment 6 bases; nucleotides outside the gene matches: 12. CDR1 is SGHVS and CDR2 is FQNEAQ in the germline V gene. The CDR3 reads CASSSEAGGGGQPQHF. In DNA, the CDR3 is TGTGCCAGCAGCAGCGAAGCAGGGGGCGGGGGTCAGCCCCAGCATTTT.

The chain links TRBV5-1 to TRBJ2-3; 16 bases line up with TRBD2. The CDR3 has 18 amino acids. Looked up from germline, CDR1 is SGHRS and CDR2 is YFSETQ. J lost 1 base, V lost 4 bases, and 6 bases had no gene match. CDR3 region: CASSPGLAGGPGTDTQYF. The CDR3 DNA follows: TGCGCCAGCAGCCCGGGACTAGCGGGAGGGCCGGGCACAGATACGCAGTATTTT. The whole variable domain, filled in from reference TRBV5-1 and TRBJ2-3, reads KAGVTQTPRYLIKTRGQQVTLSCSPISGHRSVSWYQQTPGQGLQFLFEYFSETQRNKGNFPGRFSGRQFSNSRSEMNVSTLELGDSALYLCASSPGLAGGPGTDTQYFGPGTRLTVL.

The chain uses TRBV6-6 and TRBJ1-3; 7 bases are a match to TRBD1. This CDR3 is built from 13 residues. J lost 0 bases, V lost 8 bases, and 1 base had no gene match. Looked up from germline, CDR1 is MNHNY and CDR2 is SVGAGI (reference sequence). The CDR3 nucleotides are TGTGCCAGCCGGGACAGCTCTGGAAACACCATATATTTT. Translated: CASRDSSGNTIYF.

The chain recombines TRBV5-5 with TRBJ1-2, with TRBD1 identical over 9 bases. This CDR3 has 13 residues. The germline V gene encodes CDR1 SGHKS and CDR2 YYEKEE (reference sequence). J gave up 8 bases and V 3 bases, and 5 bases lay outside the gene matches. The CDR3 DNA is TGTGCCAGCAGCTCAGACAGGGGGGTCGGCTACACCTTC. Translating gives CASSSDRGVGYTF. Variable domain in full (rest from reference TRBV5-5 and TRBJ1-2): DAGVTQSPTHLIKTRGQQVTLRCSPISGHKSVSWYQQVLGQGPQFIFQYYEKEERGRGNFPDRFSARQFPNYSSELNVNALLLGDSALYLCASSSDRGVGYTFGSGTRLTVV.

CDR3 loop: CASSYADGLSGNTIYF. The CDR3 DNA reads as TGCGCCAGCAGCTACGCCGACGGACTCTCTGGAAACACCATATATTTT. The rearrangement uses TRBV5-1 and TRBJ1-3; D is unresolved. Germline CDR1 and CDR2: SGHRS and YFSETQ. This CDR3 has 16 amino acids. V lost 3 bases and J lost 0, with 13 bases in between.

This chain links TRBV7-2 with TRBJ2-5; D gene unclear. This CDR3 has 12 amino acids. Germline CDR1 and CDR2: SGHTA and FQGNSA. V shed 3 bases and J shed 7 bases, with 9 bases lying between them. CDR3 in DNA: TGTGCCAGCAGCTTCCCTCCAGGGACCCAGTACTTC. This encodes CASSFPPGTQYF.

This chain connects TRBV5-4 to TRBJ2-7, with TRBD2 as a possible D gene (5 bases). Germline assignment: CDR1 SGHNT and CDR2 YYREEE (reference sequence). The germline V and J ends were trimmed by 2 bases and 6 bases, with 12 bases remaining between them. CDR3 length: 13 residues. Here the CDR3 reads CASSLNPGGEQYF. The CDR3 nucleotides read TGTGCCAGCAGCTTAAACCCTGGAGGCGAGCAGTACTTC.

The chain is built from TRBV5-1 and TRBJ1-4; 8 nucleotides match TRBD1. The CDR3 spans 19 residues. Germline-derived CDR1 and CDR2 are SGHRS and YFSETQ. The ends lost 3 bases at V and 0 bases at J; junction bases unmatched: 13. The CDR3, as DNA: TGCGCCAGCAGCTCCAGCGCCAGGGGGCTTTTTGCAACTAATGAAAAACTGTTTTTT. This sequence encodes CASSSSARGLFATNEKLFF.

The chain recombines TRBV25-1 with TRBJ2-1; D remains unclear. From germline, CDR1 is MGHDK and CDR2 SYGVNS. V lost 5 bases, J lost 0 bases, and 11 bases lay in between. This CDR3 has 15 amino acids. CDR3 residues: CASSPAESSYNEQFF. CDR3 coding DNA: TGTGCCAGCAGTCCCGCAGAAAGCTCCTACAATGAGCAGTTCTTC.

This clone was observed a handful of times. The DNA of the CDR3 is TGCGCCAGCAGCTGGCGGGGCTCGAACACCGGGGAGCTGTTTTTT. This codes for CASSWRGSNTGELFF. The chain employs TRBV5-1 and TRBJ2-2, with D possibly TRBD2 on 6 matching bases. Germline V gives CDR1 SGHRS, CDR2 YFSETQ. The CDR3 consists of 15 residues. V was pared by 3 bases and J by 0 bases, with 9 bases between.

The chain carries TRBV30 and TRBJ1-5; D gene ambiguous. Trimming cost V 5 bases and J 3 bases, with 8 bases left between them. CDR3 length: 12 amino acids. The germline CDR1 and CDR2 sequences are GTSNPN and SVGIG (reference sequence). CDR3 amino acids: CAWGPNNQPQHF. The CDR3 nucleotides are TGTGCCTGGGGTCCCAACAATCAGCCCCAGCATTTT.

V is TRBV10-2 and J is TRBJ2-1; 12 nucleotides match TRBD2. The length of the CDR3 is 17 residues. The V gene's germline CDR1 is WSHSY and CDR2 SAAADI. V lost 4 bases, J lost 3 bases, and 7 bases stayed unmatched. The CDR3 protein is CASSVTSGRTGYNEQFF. DNA of the CDR3: TGCGCCAGCAGTGTTACTAGCGGGAGGACGGGCTACAATGAGCAGTTCTTC.

J is TRBJ2-2 and V is TRBV6-5, with 11 bases matching TRBD1. CDR1 and CDR2 from the germline V gene are MNHEY and SVGAGI. After removal of 6 bases from V and 6 bases from J, the junction contained 6 bases not matched to a gene. The CDR3 runs 15 residues. The CDR3 sequence: CASRVDRGRAGELFF. CDR3 in DNA: TGTGCCAGCAGAGTGGACAGGGGGCGCGCCGGGGAGCTGTTTTTT.

This clone is a singleton in its sample. The rearrangement uses TRBV6-5 and TRBJ1-2, with D unresolved. The V gene's germline CDR1 is MNHEY and CDR2 SVGAGI. The germline V and J ends were trimmed by 0 bases and 4 bases, with 9 bases remaining between them. This CDR3 is 14 amino acids long. CDR3 sequence: CASSYSSGGYGYTF. CDR3 in DNA: TGTGCCAGCAGTTACTCGAGCGGCGGCTATGGCTACACCTTC.

The J gene is TRBJ1-2, the V gene TRBV5-6; D gene ambiguous. V was shortened by 0 bases and J by 8 bases, with 11 bases between the two germline ends. The V gene's germline CDR1 is SGHDT and CDR2 YYEEEE. The CDR3 contains 13 residues. The CDR3 sequence is CASSLGGIGGYTF. The CDR3 DNA sequence: TGTGCCAGCAGCTTGGGAGGGATTGGGGGCTACACCTTC.